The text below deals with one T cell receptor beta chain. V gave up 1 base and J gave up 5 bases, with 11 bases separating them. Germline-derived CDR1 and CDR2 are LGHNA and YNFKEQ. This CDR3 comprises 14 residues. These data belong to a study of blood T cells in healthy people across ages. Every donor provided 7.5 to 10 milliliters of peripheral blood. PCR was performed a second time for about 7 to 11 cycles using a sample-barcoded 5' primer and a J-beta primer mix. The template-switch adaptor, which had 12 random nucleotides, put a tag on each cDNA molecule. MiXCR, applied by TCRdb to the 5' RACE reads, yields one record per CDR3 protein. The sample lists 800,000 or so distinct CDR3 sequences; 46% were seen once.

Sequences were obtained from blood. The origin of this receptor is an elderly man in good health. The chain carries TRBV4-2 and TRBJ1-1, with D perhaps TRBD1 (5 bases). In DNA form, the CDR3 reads TGTGCCAGCAGCCAAGCCGGGGGTGGTACTGAAGCTTTCTTT. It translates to CASSQAGGGTEAFF.